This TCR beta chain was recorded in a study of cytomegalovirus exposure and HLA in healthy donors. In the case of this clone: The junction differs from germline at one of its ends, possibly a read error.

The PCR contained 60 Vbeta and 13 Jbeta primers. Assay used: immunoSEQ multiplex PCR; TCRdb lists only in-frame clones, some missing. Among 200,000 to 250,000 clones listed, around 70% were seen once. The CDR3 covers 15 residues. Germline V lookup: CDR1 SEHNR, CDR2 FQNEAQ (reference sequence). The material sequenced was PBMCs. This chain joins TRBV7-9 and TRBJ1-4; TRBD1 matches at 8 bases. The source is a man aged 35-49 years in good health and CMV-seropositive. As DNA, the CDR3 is TGTTCCAGCAGCGGGACAGGATTAACTAATGAAAAACTGTTTTTT. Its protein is CSSSGTGLTNEKLFF.